This T cell receptor (beta chain) originates from a study of blood T cell repertoires in COVID-19. On the study more broadly: The study drew acute and convalescent COVID-19 samples from the United States, Italy and Spain. Sources were T cells, B-cell-depleted T cells, or PBMCs; the material itself was cDNA or gDNA.

Methods used by the authors: Nucleated cell number was recorded as an estimate derived from reference gene primer amplification. Using immunoSEQ multiplex PCR, the repertoire was profiled, and TCRdb retains in-frame clones only, with some absent. That table furnishes V, J and clone size, whereas the DNA furnished D and trimming. This table has about 230,000 clones, roughly four fifths appearing once. Points on this clone: Sequence at one end of the junction differs from germline and may be a read error.

The CDR3 totals 13 residues. Germline assignment: CDR1 SGHRS and CDR2 YFSETQ. The specimen was peripheral blood. The origin of this receptor is a woman aged 45-60 years with acute or convalescent COVID-19. This chain connects TRBV5-1 to TRBJ2-7; TRBD1 matches 9 bases. The CDR3 is CASSLEEGQGSHF. The CDR3 DNA reads as TGCGCCAGCAGCTTGGAAGAGGGACAGGGTTCACACTTC.